Described below is a single TCR beta chain sequence and its context. Only in-frame clones appear in the TCRdb table, and some are missing; sequencing was by immunoSEQ multiplex PCR. The sample yields 1,500,000 or so clones, just under 99% seen once. These data originate in a study of shared clonotypes between healthy human individuals. The V gene's germline CDR1 is SGHRS and CDR2 YFSETQ. The CDR3 spans 18 residues. V lost 4 bases, J lost 1 base, and 6 bases stayed unmatched. This sequence was found in a man younger than 40 in good health. This chain joins TRBV5-1 and TRBJ2-3, with 16 bases identical to TRBD2. The sequencing input was naive CD4+ T cells sorted from blood. Subset denoted: CD45RA+ positively selected. This CDR3 is CASSHGTSGRAGTDTQYF. CDR3 in DNA: TGCGCCAGCAGCCACGGGACTAGCGGGAGGGCGGGCACAGATACGCAGTATTTT.